Listed below are T cell receptor beta chains from one sample, sequenced in a study of OX40 agonist ivuxolimab in advanced cancers. TCRdb's copy holds only in-frame clones and misses some; the assay was immunoSEQ multiplex PCR. The sample yields over 45,000 clones, about 83% seen once. Sequencing used CD4+ or CD8+ T cells sorted from blood, obtained in a trial of the OX40 agonist ivuxolimab. These receptors were taken from an adult with an advanced solid tumor such as melanoma, head and neck, liver or kidney cancer. Both conserved end residues are part of each CDR3. A D gene is named only where the DNA matches it firmly. Clone size appears in some rows only: once, few, many, or a class for an expanded clone.

j_call,clone_size,d_call,v_call,cdr3_aa,cdr3_nt
TRBJ1-2,-,TRBD1,TRBV7-9,CASSLVFGTGASGYTF,TGTGCCAGCAGCTTAGTTTTTGGGACAGGGGCTTCTGGCTACACCTTC
TRBJ1-5,-,-,TRBV6-4,CASSIYSSVHSNQPQHF,TGTGCCAGCAGTATCTACAGTTCGGTTCATAGCAATCAGCCCCAGCATTTT
TRBJ1-2,-,-,TRBV27,CASSFWGGNYGYTF,TGTGCCAGCAGTTTTTGGGGGGGGAACTATGGCTACACCTTC
TRBJ2-7,-,TRBD2,TRBV27,CASSRRAGDREQYF,TGTGCCAGCAGTCGCCGGGCGGGGGACCGCGAGCAGTACTTC
TRBJ2-2,-,TRBD2,TRBV7-9,CASSREVGTSTNTGELFF,TGTGCCAGCAGCCGGGAGGTAGGGACTAGCACCAACACCGGGGAGCTGTTTTTT
TRBJ2-7,once,TRBD1,TRBV2,CASSEGTGGTYEQYF,TGTGCCAGCAGTGAAGGGACAGGGGGCACCTACGAGCAGTACTTC
TRBJ2-2,once,TRBD1,TRBV5-1,CASTEGAANTGELFF,TGCGCCAGCACCGAGGGGGCTGCGAACACCGGGGAGCTGTTTTTT
TRBJ1-5,-,-,TRBV30,CAWSMRGSGNQPQHF,TGTGCCTGGAGTATGAGGGGTTCGGGGAATCAGCCCCAGCATTTT
TRBJ2-3,-,-,TRBV6-1,CASSDSADTQYF,TGTGCCAGCAGTGACTCTGCAGATACGCAGTATTTT
TRBJ1-4,-,-,TRBV10-3,CAINDGLNEKLFF,TGTGCCATAAATGACGGTCTTAATGAAAAACTGTTTTTT
TRBJ2-5,once,-,TRBV5-8,CASSWTPHWTRGEETQYF,TGTGCCAGCAGCTGGACCCCTCACTGGACACGAGGGGAAGAGACCCAGTACTTC
TRBJ2-2,-,-,TRBV6-1,CASSERGTLNTGELFF,TGTGCCAGCAGTGAACGCGGGACACTTAACACCGGGGAGCTGTTTTTT
TRBJ2-6,-,TRBD1,TRBV28,CASSFARGRGGANVLTF,TGTGCCAGCAGTTTCGCCAGGGGGCGGGGAGGGGCCAACGTCCTGACTTTC
TRBJ2-3,-,-,TRBV7-3,CASSLGLSTDTQYF,TGCGCCAGCAGCCTAGGGCTTAGCACAGATACGCAGTATTTT
TRBJ2-2,-,TRBD2,TRBV28,CASSSLGLAGTGELFF,TGTGCCAGCAGTTCCCTGGGACTAGCCGGCACCGGGGAGCTGTTTTTT
TRBJ1-5,-,-,TRBV6-4,CASSDSTSPDSNQPQHF,TGTGCCAGCAGTGACTCGACTTCCCCGGATAGCAATCAGCCCCAGCATTTT
TRBJ2-2,-,TRBD2,TRBV18,CASSPPGRLAGTGELFF,TGTGCCAGCTCACCACCGGGGAGACTAGCGGGCACCGGGGAGCTGTTTTTT
TRBJ2-6,once,-,TRBV9,CASSVETAGANVLTF,TGTGCCAGCAGCGTAGAGACAGCTGGGGCCAACGTCCTGACTTTC
TRBJ2-7,once,TRBD1,TRBV9,CASSATTGFYEQYF,TGTGCCAGCAGCGCAACGACAGGGTTCTACGAGCAGTACTTC
TRBJ2-7,-,TRBD1,TRBV28,CASSVTGTGVPEQYF,TGTGCCAGCAGTGTCACCGGGACAGGGGTCCCCGAGCAGTACTTC
TRBJ1-5,-,TRBD1,TRBV7-8,CASSLADRAVGQPQHF,TGTGCCAGCAGCTTAGCGGACAGGGCCGTGGGGCAGCCCCAGCATTTT
TRBJ2-2,-,-,TRBV19,CASSPGSSNTGELFF,TGTGCCAGTAGTCCCGGGAGTTCGAACACCGGGGAGCTGTTTTTT
TRBJ1-5,-,-,TRBV28,CASSFLGDSNQPQHF,TGTGCCAGCAGTTTTTTGGGGGATAGCAATCAGCCCCAGCATTTT
TRBJ2-1,-,-,TRBV7-3,CASSGVLGNEQFF,TGTGCCAGCAGTGGGGTTCTTGGAAATGAGCAGTTCTTC
TRBJ2-1,-,-,TRBV19,CASSMGSSYNEQFF,TGTGCCAGTAGTATGGGGAGCTCCTACAATGAGCAGTTCTTC
TRBJ2-7,-,-,TRBV7-9,CASSPLQTYEQYF,TGTGCCAGCAGCCCCTTGCAGACCTACGAGCAGTACTTC
TRBJ2-7,-,TRBD1,TRBV18,CASSRRQGTYEQYF,TGTGCCAGCTCACGCCGACAGGGAACCTACGAGCAGTACTTC
TRBJ2-7,-,-,TRBV15,CATSSRTTGVEQYF,TGTGCCACCAGCAGTCGGACGACCGGAGTGGAGCAGTACTTC
TRBJ1-2,-,-,TRBV28,CASRAHRDYYGYTF,TGTGCCAGCAGAGCCCACAGGGACTACTATGGCTACACCTTC
TRBJ1-5,-,-,TRBV19,CASSAILVPNQPQHF,TGTGCCAGTAGTGCCATTTTGGTCCCGAATCAGCCCCAGCATTTT
TRBJ2-7,-,-,TRBV19,CASSPGHRGAYEQYF,TGTGCCAGTAGTCCCGGACACCGTGGAGCCTACGAGCAGTACTTC
TRBJ2-7,-,-,TRBV6-1,CASRGNSGGYEQYF,TGTGCCAGCAGGGGTAATTCCGGGGGATACGAGCAGTACTTC
TRBJ2-1,-,TRBD2,TRBV19,CASSIAPHGLAAPINYNEQFF,TGTGCCAGTAGTATAGCACCCCACGGACTAGCGGCCCCAATAAACTACAATGAGCAGTTCTTC
TRBJ2-7,-,-,TRBV11-2,CASSLNVGQSGEQYF,TGTGCCAGCAGCCTCAACGTTGGGCAGTCCGGCGAGCAGTACTTC
TRBJ2-3,-,TRBD2,TRBV7-9,CASRAGSDTQYF,TGTGCCAGCAGAGCGGGGTCAGATACGCAGTATTTT
TRBJ2-1,-,-,TRBV28,CASSEKGIYNEQFF,TGTGCCAGCAGTGAGAAGGGGATCTACAATGAGCAGTTCTTC
TRBJ2-1,-,-,TRBV7-8,CASSLGSGQRYNEQFF,TGTGCCAGCAGCTTAGGAAGTGGGCAGCGCTACAATGAGCAGTTCTTC
TRBJ2-7,once,TRBD2,TRBV10-3,CAIRQLAGGINEQYF,TGTGCCATCAGGCAACTAGCGGGAGGCATCAACGAGCAGTACTTC
TRBJ1-2,-,TRBD1,TRBV7-3,CASSVQGNYGYTF,TGTGCCAGCAGCGTACAGGGGAACTATGGCTACACCTTC
TRBJ2-2,-,TRBD1,TRBV6-6,CASNRGTGELFF,TGTGCCAGTAACAGGGGCACCGGGGAGCTGTTTTTT
TRBJ2-5,-,-,TRBV19,CASSIRWPQETQYF,TGTGCCAGTAGTATCCGGTGGCCGCAAGAGACCCAGTACTTC
TRBJ2-3,-,TRBD2,TRBV5-1,CASSLRGASGTRADTQYF,TGCGCCAGCAGCCTACGGGGAGCTAGCGGCACCCGGGCAGATACGCAGTATTTT
TRBJ2-1,-,-,TRBV10-3,CAISGWTHEQFF,TGTGCCATCAGTGGCTGGACTCATGAGCAGTTCTTC
TRBJ2-5,-,TRBD1,TRBV7-9,CASRPGDRQETQYF,TGTGCCAGCAGACCCGGGGACAGGCAAGAGACCCAGTACTTC
TRBJ2-7,-,TRBD1,TRBV18,CASQPEWDRGHEQYF,TGTGCCAGCCAGCCGGAATGGGACAGGGGCCACGAGCAGTACTTC
TRBJ2-5,-,TRBD2,TRBV7-2,CASSPRLAGIQETQYF,TGTGCCAGCAGCCCAAGACTAGCGGGCATCCAAGAGACCCAGTACTTC
TRBJ2-7,-,-,TRBV6-1,CASTFRGARYEQYF,TGTGCCAGCACTTTCCGGGGGGCGAGGTACGAGCAGTACTTC
TRBJ2-7,-,TRBD2,TRBV6-1,CASSAATSGRAGSGEQYF,TGTGCCAGCAGTGCCGCGACTAGCGGGAGGGCCGGGTCCGGCGAGCAGTACTTC
TRBJ2-5,once,-,TRBV19,CASSRVHPGETQYF,TGTGCCAGTAGTAGAGTCCACCCTGGGGAGACCCAGTACTTC
TRBJ1-5,-,-,TRBV10-1,CASSVSGDQPQHF,TGCGCCAGCAGTGTTTCCGGGGATCAGCCCCAGCATTTT
TRBJ2-2,-,TRBD2,TRBV7-9,CASTKTSGRTGELFF,TGTGCCAGCACCAAGACTAGCGGGAGAACCGGGGAGCTGTTTTTT
TRBJ2-7,-,-,TRBV4-3,CASSQEQGSYEQYF,TGCGCCAGCAGCCAAGAGCAGGGGTCGTACGAGCAGTACTTC
TRBJ2-1,-,-,TRBV14,CASSPRLVNNEQFF,TGTGCCAGCAGCCCGAGACTAGTCAACAATGAGCAGTTCTTC